Below are 4 T cell receptor beta chains sequenced from a single sample in a study of cytomegalovirus exposure and HLA in healthy donors. This PCR relied on a set of 60 Vbeta primers and 13 Jbeta primers. Using immunoSEQ multiplex PCR, the repertoire was profiled, and TCRdb retains in-frame clones only, with some absent. The sample lists 150,000 to 200,000 clones, roughly 85% seen once, with 1% in the top ten. Sequencing input: PBMCs. The receptors were gathered from a boy younger than 10 in good health and CMV-seronegative.

V gene TRBV19 combines with J gene TRBJ1-1; tentatively, D is TRBD1 (5 bases). The V end was cut by 5 bases, the J end by 0 bases, with 13 bases between. Germline V lookup: CDR1 LNHDA, CDR2 SQIVND (reference sequence). This CDR3 spans 15 amino acids. CDR3 protein: CASSLRQHMNTEAFF. The CDR3 DNA reads as TGTGCCAGTAGTTTGAGACAGCACATGAACACTGAAGCTTTCTTT.

In this sample, this clone turned up once. In DNA form, the CDR3 reads TGTGCTAGTGGTTTTGGGCCTCAATCGAGCTCCTACAATGAGCAGTTCTTC. Translating gives CASGFGPQSSSYNEQFF. The J gene is TRBJ2-1, the V gene TRBV12-5; D is unclear. Per the germline V gene, CDR1 is LGHNT and CDR2 is FRNRAP. The V end was cut by 3 bases, the J end by 0 bases, with 15 bases between. CDR3 length: 17 amino acids.

The chain recombines TRBV7-9 with TRBJ2-2, with TRBD2 identical over 12 bases. This CDR3 comprises 18 residues. The V gene end was trimmed by 6 bases and the J gene end by 5 bases; junction bases not matched to a gene: 13. CDR1 and CDR2 from the germline V gene are SEHNR and FQNEAQ (reference sequence). The CDR3 here is CASRLGQTSGSRTGELFF. Here the CDR3 DNA reads TGTGCCAGCAGGCTTGGTCAGACTAGCGGGAGTCGGACCGGGGAGCTGTTTTTT.

The gene calls are TRBV7-3 and TRBJ1-3; the D gene is possibly TRBD1 (6 bases). Germline values: CDR1 SGHTA, CDR2 FQGTGA. The V gene lost 0 bases and the J gene lost 3 bases, with 9 bases spanning the gap. This CDR3 is 15 amino acids long. The CDR3 here is CASSLTGGNGNTIYF. The CDR3 coding sequence is TGTGCCAGCAGCTTAACAGGGGGAAATGGAAACACCATATATTTT. Variable domain in full (rest from reference TRBV7-3 and TRBJ1-3): GAGVSQTPSNKVTEKGKYVELRCDPISGHTALYWYRQSLGQGPEFLIYFQGTGAADDSGLPNDRFFAVRPEGSVSTLKIQRTERGDSAVYLCASSLTGGNGNTIYFGEGSWLTVV.